These T cell receptor beta chains were read from a single sample in a study of vaccination and CD4 T cells after COVID-19. Their antigen targets remain unknown. TCRdb itself ran the PCR reads through MiXCR, one entry per CDR3 protein. The table records 15,000 to 20,000 distinct CDR3 sequences, approximately 54% of them present only once. The sample taken for sequencing was CD4+ T cells from blood, cultured in vitro. These receptors were collected from a human donor who had recovered from COVID-19. The CDR3 runs from the conserved cysteine through the conserved F or W. D genes are given only for firm matches. Not all rows give a size; the values are once, few, many and, for expanded clones, a class.

TRBV20-1	NA	NA	TRBJ1-1	TGCAGTGCTACCCCCTCGGGTAAGGGCGGTAGAGACACTGAAGCTTTCTTT	CSATPSGKGGRDTEAFF
TRBV20-1	few	NA	TRBJ1-1	TGCAGTGCTAGAGTTATAAGGGTCCCTACTCAAGCTTTCTTT	CSARVIRVPTQAFF
TRBV7-9	NA	NA	TRBJ2-1	TGTGCCAGCAGCCCTCAGTACAATGAGCAGTTCTTC	CASSPQYNEQFF
TRBV20-1	medium-sized	TRBD2	TRBJ2-7	TGCAGTGCTAGGAACTTAGCGGGAGGAAGCTACGAGCAGTACTTC	CSARNLAGGSYEQYF
TRBV20-1	NA	NA	TRBJ1-2	TGCAGTGCTAGAGCCGGGTCGAATGGCTACACCTTC	CSARAGSNGYTF
TRBV7-2	NA	TRBD1	TRBJ1-4	TGTGCCAGCAGCTTCCAGGGGGCTGGGGAAAAACTGTTTTTT	CASSFQGAGEKLFF
TRBV6-1	NA	TRBD2	TRBJ2-5	TGTGCCAGCAGTGGCCCCCGGGGCGGGGGGATACAAGAGACCCAGTACTTC	CASSGPRGGGIQETQYF
TRBV5-5	NA	NA	TRBJ1-5	TGTGCCAGCAGCTTTGAGGGGCTTCAGCCCCAGCATTTT	CASSFEGLQPQHF
TRBV27	few	NA	TRBJ1-2	TGTGCCAGCAGTTTCTTAGGCAGCCGACAGACCTTC	CASSFLGSRQTF
TRBV6-5	NA	NA	TRBJ2-7	TGTGCCAGCAGTTCGACCTTAACCGAGCAGTACTTC	CASSSTLTEQYF
TRBV21-1	few	NA	TRBJ1-5	TGTGCCAGCAGCAAGGGACCGTCCAGACAGGGTGAGCAGCCCCAGCATTTT	CASSKGPSRQGEQPQHF
TRBV20-1	NA	NA	TRBJ1-1	TGCAGTGCTAGCCGGGACACAAACACTGAAGCTTTCTTT	CSASRDTNTEAFF
TRBV20-1	few	TRBD2	TRBJ2-1	TGCAGTGCCCCGGGACTAGCAGAAAATGAGCAGTTCTTC	CSAPGLAENEQFF
TRBV20-1	NA	TRBD2	TRBJ2-3	TGCAGTGCGTTGGAGGGAGGGACTAGCACAGATACGCAGTATTTT	CSALEGGTSTDTQYF
TRBV20-1	NA	TRBD2	TRBJ2-3	TGCAGTGCTAGCCCGACCTTAGCTACCAGCGGGGGGGGCACAGATACGCAGTATTTT	CSASPTLATSGGGTDTQYF
TRBV20-1	NA	NA	TRBJ1-1	TGCAGTGCTAGCCGTGGACCGGACACTGAAGCTTTCTTT	CSASRGPDTEAFF